Listed below are T cell receptor beta chains from one sample, sequenced in a study of blood T cell repertoires in COVID-19. TCRdb keeps only in-frame clones here, not all; method: immunoSEQ multiplex PCR. In the table there are 80,000 to 100,000 clones, 90% of which are singletons. The sequencing input was peripheral blood. All receptors derive from a man aged 55 to 70 with acute or convalescent COVID-19. CDR3s include the opening cysteine and the closing phenylalanine or tryptophan. The D gene is left open where the match is weak. Only some rows state a clone size, as once, few, many or a class for expanded clones.

NA | TRBJ2-5 | NA | TRBV9 | TGTGCCAGCAGCGTAGACACAGACGGGACCCAGTACTTC | CASSVDTDGTQYF
TRBD1 | TRBJ1-2 | NA | TRBV19 | TGTGCCAGTAGCGGGAGTGATATCGGGACAGCCTCTTATGGCTACACCTTC | CASSGSDIGTASYGYTF
TRBD2 | TRBJ2-5 | NA | TRBV2 | TGTGCCAGCCGGGCGGGAGGGGAGACCCAGTACTTC | CASRAGGETQYF
NA | TRBJ2-5 | once | TRBV4-2 | TGTGCCAGCAGCCAAGATGGGGGGGAGACCCAGTACTTC | CASSQDGGETQYF
NA | TRBJ1-5 | NA | TRBV19 | TGTGCCGGGGGGGGATTGAATCAGCCCCAGCATTTT | CAGGGLNQPQHF
NA | TRBJ2-3 | once | TRBV2 | TGTGCCAGCAGTGCCAAAACTCGCACAGATACGCAGTATTTT | CASSAKTRTDTQYF
NA | TRBJ2-1 | NA | TRBV25-1 | TGTGCCAGCTCAAGAGGGGGCTCCTACAATGAGCAGTTCTTC | CASSRGGSYNEQFF
NA | TRBJ2-1 | NA | TRBV15 | TGTGCCACCAGCAGAGATCCAGGCGTAGGCTACAATGAGCAGTTCTTC | CATSRDPGVGYNEQFF
TRBD1 | TRBJ2-1 | NA | TRBV19 | TGTGCCAGCACGTCACCGGGACAGGGTTACAATGAGCAGTTCTTC | CASTSPGQGYNEQFF
TRBD1 | TRBJ1-2 | NA | TRBV6-5 | TGTGCCAGCAGTAACCGGGACAGGGTCAATGGCTACACCTTC | CASSNRDRVNGYTF
NA | TRBJ1-2 | NA | TRBV2 | TGTGCCAGCAGTGTCAGGGGCGGAACCAACTATGGCTACACCTTC | CASSVRGGTNYGYTF
TRBD1 | TRBJ1-5 | NA | TRBV6-5 | TGTGCCAGCAGGCGCGGGACAGAGGGGGGACCCCAGCATTTT | CASRRGTEGGPQHF
NA | TRBJ1-1 | NA | TRBV27 | TGTGCCAGCAGTTTAGCAGACGGGACTGAAGCTTTCTTT | CASSLADGTEAFF
TRBD2 | TRBJ2-3 | NA | TRBV7-9 | TGTGCCAGCAGCTTAACCCAGACTAGCGGGGGCACAGATACGCAGTATTTT | CASSLTQTSGGTDTQYF
NA | TRBJ2-3 | NA | TRBV5-4 | TGTGCCAGCAGCTTGGGTGGAAAGGGGCCTTTGCAAGATACGCAGTATTTT | CASSLGGKGPLQDTQYF
NA | TRBJ1-4 | NA | TRBV6-5 | TGTGCCACCGAGGGTGGGAGGTTTGAAAAACTGTTTTTT | CATEGGRFEKLFF
TRBD1 | TRBJ1-1 | NA | TRBV4-1 | TGCGCCAGCAGCCGATCCCTGGGACAGGGGGTGGCGAACACTGAAGCTTTCTTT | CASSRSLGQGVANTEAFF
TRBD1 | TRBJ1-1 | NA | TRBV5-6 | TGTGCCAGCGCTAGGGGGACAGGGTTGAACACTGAAGCTTTCTTT | CASARGTGLNTEAFF
NA | TRBJ1-1 | NA | TRBV12-3/TRBV12-4 | TGTGCCAGCAGTTTCGAGGAGAACACTGAAGCTTTCTTT | CASSFEENTEAFF
NA | TRBJ1-1 | once | TRBV7-8 | TGTGCCAGCAGCTTTTTGGGGGGGGCCACTGAAGCTTTCTTT | CASSFLGGATEAFF
TRBD1 | TRBJ1-4 | NA | TRBV6-6 | TGTGCCAGCAGTGACAGGGCGGTTAAGGAAAAACTGTTTTTT | CASSDRAVKEKLFF
TRBD1 | TRBJ1-2 | NA | TRBV6-5 | TGTGCCAGCAGACTCCACGGACAGGGGGACTATGGCTACACCTTC | CASRLHGQGDYGYTF
NA | TRBJ2-3 | NA | TRBV5-4 | TGTGCCTCGGCCAGAAACCTTTTAGAGGCAGATACGCAGTATTTT | CASARNLLEADTQYF
NA | TRBJ1-2 | NA | TRBV19 | TGTGCCAGTAGCACCTCTAGAGGAACATTAACTTATGGCTACACCTTC | CASSTSRGTLTYGYTF
NA | TRBJ1-1 | NA | TRBV2 | TGTGCCAGCAGTGGACCAGTTTGGGGGCTCACTGAAGCTTTCTTT | CASSGPVWGLTEAFF
NA | TRBJ1-1 | NA | TRBV29-1 | TGCAGCGCCAAGGACTTGTGGGACACTGAAGCTTTCTTT | CSAKDLWDTEAFF
TRBD2 | TRBJ2-3 | NA | TRBV6-5 | TGTGCCAGCAGACTAGCGGGGGGCTTCACAGATACGCAGTATTTT | CASRLAGGFTDTQYF
TRBD1 | TRBJ1-1 | NA | TRBV3-1/TRBV3-2 | TGTGCCAGCAGCCAAGAAGGAGGGACAGCTAACACTGAAGCTTTCTTT | CASSQEGGTANTEAFF
TRBD1 | TRBJ1-1 | NA | TRBV5-1 | TGCGCCAGCAGCTCGCGGGACAGGGGGCGTTTTACTGAAGCTTTCTTT | CASSSRDRGRFTEAFF
NA | TRBJ1-4 | once | TRBV5-1 | TGCGCCAGCAGCTTGGGTGGGGGCTCAGGTGAAAAACTGTTTTTT | CASSLGGGSGEKLFF
NA | TRBJ1-2 | NA | TRBV19 | TGTGCCAGTAGTCAAAGTTTATGGGAGCCCACGATTTATGGCTACACCTTC | CASSQSLWEPTIYGYTF
NA | TRBJ1-4 | once | TRBV5-6 | TGTGCCAGCAGCTCACTCTGGGGGCAAAATGAAAAACTGTTTTTT | CASSSLWGQNEKLFF
NA | TRBJ1-4 | NA | TRBV9 | TGTGCCAGCAGCGGACGGACGGGGTCAACTAATGAAAAACTGTTTTTT | CASSGRTGSTNEKLFF
NA | TRBJ2-3 | NA | TRBV5-1 | TGCGCCAGCAGTCGACAGGGCACAGATACGCAGTATTTT | CASSRQGTDTQYF
NA | TRBJ1-1 | NA | TRBV5-4 | TGTGCCAGCAGCTTCCAGGCCTCCCGTGAAGCTTTCTTT | CASSFQASREAFF
NA | TRBJ2-2 | NA | TRBV3-1/TRBV3-2 | TGTGCCAGCAGTCCCCGGACCCGGGGGAACACCGGGGAGCTGTTTTTT | CASSPRTRGNTGELFF
NA | TRBJ1-2 | NA | TRBV19 | TGTGCCAGTAGTAGGGTCGGAGGAGCTAACTATGGCTACACCTTC | CASSRVGGANYGYTF
NA | TRBJ1-6 | NA | TRBV3-1/TRBV3-2 | TGTGCCAGCACCTCCTCTCAGGTCCATAATTCACCCCTCCACTTT | CASTSSQVHNSPLHF
NA | TRBJ1-1 | NA | TRBV5-5 | TGTGCCAGCAGCTTGAACCGGGACACACTTGAAGCTTTCTTT | CASSLNRDTLEAFF
TRBD1 | TRBJ1-1 | NA | TRBV30 | TGTGCCTGGAGGGGACAGGGGGCTGTTTTCTTT | CAWRGQGAVFF
NA | TRBJ1-3 | NA | TRBV5-1 | TGCGCCAGCAGCTTGGGGGACTTACCGGGGAACACCATATATTTT | CASSLGDLPGNTIYF
NA | TRBJ2-1 | NA | TRBV19 | TGTGCCAGTAGTATAGTGAGGGGGAGGGATGAGCAGTTCTTC | CASSIVRGRDEQFF